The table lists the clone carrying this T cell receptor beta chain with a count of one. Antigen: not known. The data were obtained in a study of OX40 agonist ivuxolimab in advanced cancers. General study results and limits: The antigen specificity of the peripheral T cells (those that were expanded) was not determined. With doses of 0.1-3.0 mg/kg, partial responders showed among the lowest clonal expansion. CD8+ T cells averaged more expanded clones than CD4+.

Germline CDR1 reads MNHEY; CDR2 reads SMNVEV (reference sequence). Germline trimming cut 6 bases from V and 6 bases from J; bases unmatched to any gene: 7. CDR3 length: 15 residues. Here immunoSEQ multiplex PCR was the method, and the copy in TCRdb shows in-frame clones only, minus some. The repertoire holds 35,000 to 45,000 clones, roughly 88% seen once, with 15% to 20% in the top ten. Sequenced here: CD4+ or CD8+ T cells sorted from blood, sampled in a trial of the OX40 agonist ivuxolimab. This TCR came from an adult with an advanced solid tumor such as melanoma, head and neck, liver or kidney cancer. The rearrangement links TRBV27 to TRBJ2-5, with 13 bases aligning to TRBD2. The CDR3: CASSLLAGGLKTQYF. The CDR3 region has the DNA TGTGCCAGCAGCTTACTAGCGGGGGGGCTTAAGACCCAGTACTTC.